These 3 T cell receptor beta chains were sequenced from one sample in a study of beta chain features in type 1 diabetes. The study reverse transcribed the entire isolated RNA, so it sequenced expressed TCRB transcripts. Using immunoSEQ multiplex PCR, the repertoire was profiled, and TCRdb retains in-frame clones only, with some absent. The sample comprises around 250,000 clones, about 30% of which are singletons, and around 4% rests with the top ten. Input material: central memory CD4+ T cells from blood. These receptors all come from a man younger than 45 in good health.

This clone was seen more than once but under ten times. The genes are TRBV5-1 and TRBJ2-1; possible D gene TRBD2, 6 bases. Trimming left V 4 bases short and J 7 bases short, with 18 bases between. Germline V gives CDR1 SGHRS, CDR2 YFSETQ. There are 15 residues in the CDR3. CDR3 nucleotides: TGCGCCAGCAGCCTAGAGCGGGCGGAGGTAAATGAGCAGTTCTTC. Translation: CASSLERAEVNEQFF. Filled out from reference TRBV5-1 and TRBJ2-1, the complete variable domain reads KAGVTQTPRYLIKTRGQQVTLSCSPISGHRSVSWYQQTPGQGLQFLFEYFSETQRNKGNFPGRFSGRQFSNSRSEMNVSTLELGDSALYLCASSLERAEVNEQFFGPGTRLTVL.

V usage is TRBV19 and J usage is TRBJ2-6; D remains unclear. The V and J ends lost 1 base and 1 base respectively, with 11 bases between them. The germline V gene encodes CDR1 LNHDA and CDR2 SQIVND (reference sequence). The CDR3 runs to 17 residues. The CDR3 sequence is CASSIANAPSGANVLTF. As DNA, the CDR3 is TGTGCCAGTAGTATAGCTAACGCTCCTTCTGGGGCCAACGTCCTGACTTTC.

J is TRBJ1-5 and V is TRBV9, with 8 bases aligning to TRBD1. The germline V gene has CDR1 SGDLS and CDR2 YYNGEE. The ends lost 3 bases at V and 4 bases at J; junction bases unmatched: 6. The CDR3 runs 15 residues. Here the CDR3 reads CASSASTGENQPQHF. For the CDR3, the DNA is TGTGCCAGCAGCGCTTCGACAGGGGAAAATCAGCCCCAGCATTTT. Using reference TRBV9 and TRBJ1-5 for the parts outside the CDR3, the full variable domain is DSGVTQTPKHLITATGQRVTLRCSPRSGDLSVYWYQQSLDQGLQFLIQYYNGEERAKGNILERFSAQQFPDLHSELNLSSLELGDSALYFCASSASTGENQPQHFGDGTRLSIL.